The clone carrying this T cell receptor (beta chain) has at least ten counts. Its antigen is as yet unknown. The data derive from a study of T cells in Graves' hyperthyroidism and ophthalmopathy. Study observations and caveats: Ophthalmopathy was distinguished from stable hyperthyroidism by 13 V-J signatures.

The J segment lost 5 bases and the V segment lost 6 bases, leaving 9 bases of the junction unmatched. The length of the CDR3 is 14 residues. Germline lookup yields CDR1 DFQATT and CDR2 SNEGSKA (reference sequence). Researchers took RNA transcripts and amplified the TCR beta CDR3 regions from them. An initial round of RT-PCR targeting the TCR CDR3 relied on the HTBI primer set. MiXCR, applied by TCRdb to the multiplex PCR reads, yields one record per CDR3 protein. The sample yields around 350,000 distinct CDR3 sequences, approximately 13% seen once. Pregnant or lactating patients were excluded, as were those with uncontrolled infection or other autoimmune disease. PBMCs came from more than 9 ml fresh peripheral blood.

The rearrangement links TRBV20-1 to TRBJ2-7; the match to TRBD2 covers 11 bases. Input material: blood. The source is a young woman with Graves' hyperthyroidism. The CDR3 sequence is CSAGFSGRAHEQYF. The CDR3 DNA reads TGCAGTGCAGGATTTAGCGGGAGGGCTCACGAGCAGTACTTC.